This TCR beta chain emerged from a study of Ad26.COV2.S vaccination and SARS-CoV-2 variants. TCRdb's copy holds only in-frame clones and misses some; the assay was immunoSEQ multiplex PCR. Here the sample spans about 350,000 clones, about 87% being singletons. Treatment indicated: about 20 received Ad26.COV2.S at low or high dose, single or two shots; 5 received placebo; per-sample allocation not given. Samples were taken on day 63 after the first vaccine or placebo injection. V dropped 5 bases and J dropped 2 bases, with 13 bases sitting between them. Germline V gene data show CDR1 as MNHEY and CDR2 as SMNVEV (reference sequence). The CDR3 runs to 14 residues.

The material sequenced was peripheral blood, taken in a trial of Ad26.COV2.S vaccine versus placebo. The TCR was taken from a person aged 18-60 years who received the Ad26.COV2.S COVID-19 vaccine or a placebo. The chain links TRBV27 to TRBJ2-7; D is ambiguous. The CDR3 coding sequence is TGTGCCAGCAGTCCTCTCGGCAGTACCTACGAGCAGTACTTC. It translates to CASSPLGSTYEQYF.